This T cell receptor beta chain comes out of a study of beta chain features in type 1 diabetes. Study-wide points: Shorter TCRB CDR3s, moderately but significantly so, marked every one of the four CD4+ subsets in Type 1 diabetes patients. Within the patient group, naive, central memory and Treg TCRB repertoires appeared more similar to each other than within healthy donors. Any HLA-type effect on TCRB rearrangement remained unresolved here.

As for this clone: Its antigen is unidentified.

TCRB transcripts that were expressed got sequenced, as all of the isolated RNA had been reverse transcribed. Sequencing was performed with immunoSEQ multiplex PCR; in TCRdb, only in-frame clones are kept and a portion is missing. Here the sample spans about 650,000 clones, roughly 12% being singletons. Populations isolated by sorting all had purity greater than 95%. After removal of 4 bases from V and 6 bases from J, the junction contained 5 bases not matched to a gene. This CDR3 spans 14 amino acids. CDR1 is LGHNA and CDR2 is YNFKEQ in the germline V gene. The V gene is TRBV4-2, the J gene TRBJ1-5, with TRBD1 identical over 8 bases. The sequencing input was naive CD4+ T cells from blood. This TCR was sampled from a man younger than 45 with type 1 diabetes. For the CDR3, the DNA is TGTGCCAGCAGCCCCAGGGGGCCGGGTCAGCCCCAGCATTTT. The encoded protein is CASSPRGPGQPQHF.